Sequencing of this TCR beta chain was carried out in a study of T cell responses to AZD1222 COVID-19 vaccine. About the research overall: Researchers grouped second doses given at about 4 or about 12 weeks into one pool.

On this clone itself: Antigen unknown.

Sequencing was performed with immunoSEQ multiplex PCR; in TCRdb, only in-frame clones are kept and a portion is missing. The sample holds about 76,000 clones, about 92% seen once. Study results and limitations: Most donors were white British and more were female, and clonal diversity was possibly underestimated.

This sequence originates from an adult in good health. The material sequenced was peripheral blood, taken on day 0 of AZD1222 vaccination.

The CDR3 reads CASSHSDRVQAYEQYF. CDR3 bases: TGTGCCAGCAGCCACTCAGACAGGGTGCAGGCCTACGAGCAGTACTTC. The V call is TRBV4-2, the J call TRBJ2-7; 7 nucleotides line up with TRBD1. The CDR3 is 16 residues long. Looked up from germline, CDR1 is LGHNA and CDR2 is YNFKEQ. The junction had 10 bases not matched to a gene; V was cut back by 3 bases and J by 2 bases.